This TCR beta chain stems from a study of cytomegalovirus exposure and HLA in healthy donors. The germline V gene has CDR1 SGDLS and CDR2 YYNGEE. Trimming left V 0 bases short and J 2 bases short, with 6 bases between. This CDR3 is built from 14 residues. Method: immunoSEQ multiplex PCR; TCRdb's copy keeps in-frame clones and lacks some. This sample yields 70,000 to 80,000 clones, of which roughly 95% are seen a single time; roughly 3.3% belongs to the top ten. The sequence derives from a young woman in good health and CMV-seropositive. The chain combines TRBV9 with TRBJ2-1; weak D call: TRBD2 (6 bases). Sequencing was done on a sample of PBMCs. For the CDR3, the DNA is TGTGCCAGCAGCGTAGGCGGGGCCTACAATGAGCAGTTCTTC. This translates into CASSVGGAYNEQFF. Complete variable domain (other parts from reference TRBV9 and TRBJ2-1): DSGVTQTPKHLITATGQRVTLRCSPRSGDLSVYWYQQSLDQGLQFLIQYYNGEERAKGNILERFSAQQFPDLHSELNLSSLELGDSALYFCASSVGGAYNEQFFGPGTRLTVL.